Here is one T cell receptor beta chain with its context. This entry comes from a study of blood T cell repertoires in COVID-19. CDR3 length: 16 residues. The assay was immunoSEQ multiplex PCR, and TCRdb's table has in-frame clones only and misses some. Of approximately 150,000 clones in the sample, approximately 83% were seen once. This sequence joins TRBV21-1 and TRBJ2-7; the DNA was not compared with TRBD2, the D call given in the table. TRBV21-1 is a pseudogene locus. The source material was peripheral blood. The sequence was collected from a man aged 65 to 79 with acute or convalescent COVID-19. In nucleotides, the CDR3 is TGTGCCAGCAGCAGAGCTAGCGGACGCTGCTCCTACGAGCAGTACTTC. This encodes CASSRASGRCSYEQYF.